The T cell receptor beta chain described here comes from a study of blood T cell repertoires in COVID-19. Trimming cost V 5 bases and J 0 bases, with 7 bases left between them. The CDR3 is made up of 13 amino acids. This clone has more than one count but fewer than ten. Using immunoSEQ multiplex PCR, the repertoire was profiled, and TCRdb retains in-frame clones only, with some absent. The sample holds about 370,000 clones, around 87% seen once. The receptor was derived from a man in his late teens or twenties who had recovered from COVID-19. The sequencing input was PBMCs or T cells enriched from blood (not recorded which). The chain couples TRBV12-3 or TRBV12-4 to TRBJ1-1; D is perhaps TRBD1 (6 bases). CDR3 in DNA: TGTGCCAGCAGTGGACAGATGAACACTGAAGCTTTCTTT. Translated, it gives CASSGQMNTEAFF.